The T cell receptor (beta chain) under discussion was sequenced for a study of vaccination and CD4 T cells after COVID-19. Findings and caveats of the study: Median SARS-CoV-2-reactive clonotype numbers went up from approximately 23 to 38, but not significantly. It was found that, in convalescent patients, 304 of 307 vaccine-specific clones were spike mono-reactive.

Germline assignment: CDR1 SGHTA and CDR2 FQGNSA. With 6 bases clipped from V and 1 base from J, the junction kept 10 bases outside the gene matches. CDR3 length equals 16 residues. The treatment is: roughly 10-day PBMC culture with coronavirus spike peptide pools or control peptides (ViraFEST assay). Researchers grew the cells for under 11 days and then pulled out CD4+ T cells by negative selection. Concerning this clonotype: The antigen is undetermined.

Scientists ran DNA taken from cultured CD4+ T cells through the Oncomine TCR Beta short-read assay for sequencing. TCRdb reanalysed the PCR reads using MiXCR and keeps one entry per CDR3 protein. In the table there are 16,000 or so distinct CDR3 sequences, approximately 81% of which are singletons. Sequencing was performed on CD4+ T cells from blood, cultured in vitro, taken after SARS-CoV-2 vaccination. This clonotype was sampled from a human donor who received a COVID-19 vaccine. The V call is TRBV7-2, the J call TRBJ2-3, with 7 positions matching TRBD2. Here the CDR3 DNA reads TGTGCCAGCAGTCCACCGGGGGGAGGGGGCACAGATACGCAGTATTTT. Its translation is CASSPPGGGGTDTQYF.